The 11 T cell receptor beta chains below were found in one sample sequenced in a study of T cells and Merkel cell carcinoma outcomes. This table comes from immunoSEQ multiplex PCR, and its TCRdb copy is limited to in-frame clones, with some not included. The sample comprises 15,000 to 25,000 clones, roughly 82% of which are singletons, and 3.1% rests with the top ten. Sequencing was carried out using tumor tissue from Merkel cell carcinoma. Receptors originate from a human donor with Merkel cell carcinoma.

This clone was found a few times. The chain employs TRBV9 and TRBJ2-2; 11 nucleotides line up with TRBD2. CDR1 SGDLS and CDR2 YYNGEE come from the germline V gene. The CDR3 has 17 amino acids. V lost 0 bases and J lost 6; bases outside the gene matches: 7. The CDR3 coding sequence is TGTGCCAGCAGCGTAGGTAGCGGGGGGGCCGCGGCCGGGGAGCTGTTTTTT. This codes for CASSVGSGGAAAGELFF.

The chain joins TRBV13 to TRBJ2-7; 10 bases match TRBD1. Germline CDR1 PRHDT, CDR2 FYEKMQ (reference sequence). The trim removed 4 bases at V and 4 bases at J, leaving 10 bases unmatched. This CDR3 comprises 16 residues. CDR3 DNA sequence: TGTGCCAGCAGCTCGTTACCGGGACAGGGGTTGTACGAGCAGTACTTC. Amino acid sequence: CASSSLPGQGLYEQYF.

The chain has TRBV11-2 and TRBJ2-2, with TRBD2 matching 8 bases. This CDR3 spans 18 amino acids. The trim removed 2 bases at V and 0 bases at J, leaving 8 bases unmatched. From germline, CDR1 is SGHAT and CDR2 FQNNGV. The CDR3 DNA reads TGTGCCAGCAGCTTATGGGGTCGCGGGAGGACGAACACCGGGGAGCTGTTTTTT. It encodes CASSLWGRGRTNTGELFF.

A note on this clone: One end of the junction fails to match germline, which may point to a read error. The chain recombines TRBV14 with TRBJ1-1; 8 nucleotides line up with TRBD1. CDR1 and CDR2 (germline): SGHDN, FVKESK. The length of the CDR3 is 15 residues. CDR3 sequence (DNA): TGTGCTAGCAGCCAGGGGCGGACAGGGCCGACTGAAGCTTTCTTT. As protein: CASSQGRTGPTEAFF. Supplemented by reference TRBV14 and TRBJ1-1, the full variable domain reads EAGVTQFPSHSVIEKGQTVTLRCDPISGHDNLYWYRRVMGKEIKFLLHFVKESKQDESGMPNNRFLAERTGGTYSTLKVQPAELEDSGVYFCASSQGRTGPTEAFFGQGTRLTVV.

The rearrangement joins TRBV25-1 to TRBJ1-4; D gene unclear. This CDR3 is built from 11 residues. Between the trimmed V and J ends, which lost 7 bases and 7 bases, there was a span of 7 bases. Germline V gene sequence: CDR1 MGHDK, CDR2 SYGVNS. CDR3 region: CASTFREKLFF. The CDR3 region has the DNA TGTGCCAGCACCTTCCGTGAAAAACTGTTTTTT.

The V gene is TRBV19, the J gene TRBJ1-1, with unresolved D. V was trimmed by 3 bases and J by 12 bases, leaving 14 bases between them. CDR1 and CDR2 (germline): LNHDA, SQIVND (reference sequence). The CDR3 extends over 12 amino acids. CDR3 in amino acids: CASSMEGSAPFF. Here the CDR3 DNA reads TGTGCCAGTAGTATGGAAGGGTCTGCCCCTTTCTTT.

The DNA of the CDR3 is TGCGCCAGCAGCTTGCTTGGGGGAGGCGGCTACACCTTC. It specifies CASSLLGGGGYTF. This rearrangement joins TRBV5-1 to TRBJ1-2; maybe TRBD1 (5 bases). Trimming left V 1 base short and J 8 bases short, with 12 bases between. CDR1 and CDR2 (germline): SGHRS, YFSETQ. CDR3 length: 13 residues. Combining the CDR3 with reference TRBV5-1 and TRBJ1-2 gives the whole variable domain KAGVTQTPRYLIKTRGQQVTLSCSPISGHRSVSWYQQTPGQGLQFLFEYFSETQRNKGNFPGRFSGRQFSNSRSEMNVSTLELGDSALYLCASSLLGGGGYTFGSGTRLTVV.

This clone has only one observation. CDR3: CASSWDRVEETQYF. The CDR3 DNA reads TGCGCCAGCAGCTGGGACAGGGTGGAAGAGACCCAGTACTTC. The V gene is TRBV5-1, the J gene TRBJ2-5, with 9 bases identical to TRBD1. CDR3 length equals 14 residues. The trim removed 3 bases at V and 3 bases at J, leaving 3 bases unmatched. Germline CDR1 reads SGHRS; CDR2 reads YFSETQ.

This clone was seen only a few times. The chain couples TRBV30 to TRBJ1-1; maybe TRBD1 (6 bases). Per germline, CDR1 GTSNPN and CDR2 SVGIG (reference sequence). With 0 bases removed from V and 7 bases from J, the gap between germline ends came to 24 bases. The CDR3 extends over 17 amino acids. CDR3 nucleotide sequence: TGTGCCTGGAGTGTATTTGTAGGGGGTTCGGGTAAATATGAAGCTTTCTTT. Protein sequence: CAWSVFVGGSGKYEAFF.

The V gene is TRBV6-5, the J gene TRBJ2-7; D possibly uses TRBD1 or TRBD2 (6 bases each). Germline V gene sequence: CDR1 MNHEY, CDR2 SVGAGI. Trimming pared 0 bases from V and 6 bases from J, leaving 18 bases between. The CDR3 runs 16 residues. Here the CDR3 DNA reads TGTGCCAGCAGTTACTCGAGGCCCGGCGGAGGGGGCGAGCAGTACTTC. Protein: CASSYSRPGGGGEQYF.

This chain uses TRBV20-1 with TRBJ1-2, with D hard to call. The V gene lost 7 bases and the J gene lost 4 bases, with 10 bases spanning the gap. The V gene's germline CDR1 is DFQATT and CDR2 SNEGSKA (reference sequence). This CDR3 contains 11 residues. The CDR3 spells CSVSDRYGYTF. The CDR3 nucleotides read TGCAGTGTTTCCGACCGCTATGGCTACACCTTC.